Listed here is a single TCR beta chain. What it binds is unknown. The data are from a study of CD8 T cells in Susac syndrome. The CDR3 runs 14 residues. Germline V gives CDR1 MNHEY, CDR2 SMNVEV (reference sequence). After removal of 2 bases from V and 6 bases from J, the junction contained 3 bases not matched to a gene. An input of about 0.5 to 1 ug of RNA was subjected to reverse transcription using random hexamers. In TCRdb, the immunoSEQ multiplex PCR reads were re-called with MiXCR into one record per CDR3 protein. The data contain tens of thousands of distinct CDR3 sequences, less than 95% of them singletons. Treatment-naive patients with stable or active relapsing-remitting disease were the multiple sclerosis controls. Study-level findings and limits: As acknowledged by the study, its TCR sequencing and HLA analysis included a relatively small number of individuals.

V is TRBV27 and J is TRBJ2-1; 8 nucleotides line up with TRBD2. Sequencing input: CD8+ T cells from PBMCs. This receptor was taken from a human donor with multiple sclerosis. CDR3 region: CASSLGTRPNEQFF. The DNA for the CDR3 is TGTGCCAGCAGTTTAGGGACTAGGCCCAATGAGCAGTTCTTC.